The 5 T cell receptor beta chains listed next were all sequenced from one sample in a study of blood T cell repertoires in COVID-19. TCRdb's copy holds only in-frame clones and misses some; the assay was immunoSEQ multiplex PCR. The profile shows around 87,000 clones, around four fifths of them singletons. The sample was peripheral blood. These receptors were obtained from a woman of 80 years or more with acute or convalescent COVID-19.

The chain is built from TRBV7-2 and TRBJ1-1; no clear D. Per the germline V gene, CDR1 is SGHTA and CDR2 is FQGNSA. The CDR3 runs 15 residues. V was clipped by 5 bases and J by 1 base, with 14 bases between them. The CDR3 region has the DNA TGTGCCAGCAGCCCGAGCGGACTGGAGAACACTGAAGCTTTCTTT. This translates into CASSPSGLENTEAFF.

This sequence joins TRBV5-8 and TRBJ2-2; D possibly corresponds to TRBD1 (6 bases). V lost 0 bases to trimming and J lost 3 bases, with 9 bases between them. From germline, CDR1 is SGHTS and CDR2 YDEGEE. This CDR3 has 15 residues. CDR3 sequence (DNA): TGTGCCAGCAGCTTGGTCTGGGGGCACACCGGGGAGCTGTTTTTT. It translates to CASSLVWGHTGELFF. Supplemented by reference TRBV5-8 and TRBJ2-2, the full variable domain reads EAGVTQSPTHLIKTRGQQATLRCSPISGHTSVYWYQQALGLGLQFLLWYDEGEERNRGNFPPRFSGRQFPNYSSELNVNALELEDSALYLCASSLVWGHTGELFFGEGSRLTVL.

In this sample, this clone turned up a few times. This chain links TRBV28 with TRBJ2-1; a possible D gene is TRBD2 (5 bases). CDR1 and CDR2 from the germline V gene are MDHEN and SYDVKM. The CDR3 contains 15 residues. Deletions cut 4 bases from V and 5 bases from J, with 15 bases between. The CDR3 nucleotides are TGTGCCAGCAGTTCCCGGACCGGGATCAACAATGAGCAGTTCTTC. Translated: CASSSRTGINNEQFF.

The gene calls are TRBV4-2 and TRBJ1-6; D call uncertain. The CDR3 runs to 13 residues. From germline, CDR1 is LGHNA and CDR2 YNFKEQ. Trimming took off 0 bases at V and 7 bases at J, with 4 bases between the two ends. CDR3: CASSQDLNSPLHF. CDR3 nucleotide sequence: TGTGCCAGCAGCCAAGATCTCAATTCACCCCTCCACTTT.

This sequence joins TRBV7-2 and TRBJ1-2, with unresolved D. The V end lost 2 bases, the J end lost 6 bases, and 13 bases lay between the germline ends. This CDR3 is 14 amino acids long. The germline V gene has CDR1 SGHTA and CDR2 FQGNSA. CDR3 sequence: CASSLIGSYDGYTF. CDR3 coding DNA: TGTGCCAGCAGCTTAATCGGGAGTTACGATGGCTACACCTTC.